These 28 T cell receptor beta chains came from one sample sequenced in a study of T cell repertoires in cytomegalovirus infection. From the reads, TCRdb called clonotypes with MiXCR, one entry per CDR3 protein. The sample has about 160,000 distinct CDR3 sequences, roughly 18% seen once. Sequenced material: CD8+ T cells from PBMCs. Source of these receptors: a human donor in good health (CMV status not recorded). Some clones in this sample may be carry-over from other donors' samples.

In its sample, this clonotype was seen a few times. This sequence joins TRBV29-1 and TRBJ1-3, with a possible D match to TRBD1 (5 bases). In germline, CDR1 is SQVTM, CDR2 ANQGSEA. This CDR3 is built from 13 residues. Between the trimmed V and J ends, which lost 6 bases and 6 bases, there was a span of 15 bases. CDR3 DNA sequence: TGCAGCGTCGCCGGACAAGGAGAAAACACCATATATTTT. This translates into CSVAGQGENTIYF. The variable domain in full, with the rest retrieved from reference TRBV29-1 and TRBJ1-3, is SAVISQKPSRDICQRGTSLTIQCQVDSQVTMMFWYRQQPGQSLTLIATANQGSEATYESGFVIDKFPISRPNLTFSTLTVSNMSPEDSSIYLCSVAGQGENTIYFGEGSWLTVV.

As concerns this clonotype: At one boundary the junction diverges from the germline segment, which might be a read error. V usage is TRBV28 and J usage is TRBJ2-7; D remains unclear. CDR3 length: 18 amino acids. Germline CDR1 MDHEN, CDR2 SYDVKM. The CDR3 nucleotides read TGTGCCGGCAGTTTATTTTCCGGTAGTAGTAGGGACTCCTACGAGCAGTACTTC. Its translation is CAGSLFSGSSRDSYEQYF.

The chain links TRBV25-1 to TRBJ2-7; a possible D gene is TRBD1 (6 bases). CDR1 is MGHDK and CDR2 is SYGVNS in the germline V gene. V dropped 8 bases and J dropped 5 bases, with 16 bases sitting between them. CDR3 length equals 13 residues. The CDR3 spells CASGDEGVDEQYF. In nucleotides, the CDR3 is TGTGCCAGCGGGGATGAGGGGGTGGACGAGCAGTACTTC.

The V call is TRBV25-1, the J call TRBJ2-7, with D possibly TRBD2 on 6 matching bases. CDR3 length: 13 amino acids. Trimming left V 4 bases short and J 2 bases short, with 9 bases between. CDR1 and CDR2 (germline): MGHDK, SYGVNS. This CDR3 reads CASSGGLTYEQYF. The DNA for the CDR3 is TGTGCCAGCAGTGGGGGACTGACCTACGAGCAGTACTTC.

This clonotype was seen more than once but under ten times. CDR3 protein: CASTRVRVRQGETQYF. The CDR3 DNA is TGTGCCAGCACCCGGGTTAGAGTCCGCCAGGGAGAGACCCAGTACTTC. The J gene is TRBJ2-5, the V gene TRBV7-8; TRBD1 is a possible D gene (5 bases). Germline V gives CDR1 SGHVS, CDR2 FQNEAQ. The CDR3 has 16 amino acids. Trimming took 7 bases from V and 4 from J, leaving 22 bases between them.

This clonotype was counted only a few times. The CDR3 nucleotides are TGTGCCAGCAACCCCAGATTGGGGGGGGAAAGTGGCTACACCTTC. Its protein product is CASNPRLGGESGYTF. The chain combines TRBV12-3 or TRBV12-4 with TRBJ1-2; tentative D call: TRBD1 (5 bases). The CDR3 contains 15 residues. The V and J ends lost 7 bases and 7 bases respectively, with 22 bases between them.

V gene TRBV19 combines with J gene TRBJ2-7; TRBD2 matches 7 bases. This CDR3 has 15 residues. Trimming removed 4 bases from V and 1 base from J; junction bases left unmatched: 7. The germline V gene has CDR1 LNHDA and CDR2 SQIVND (reference sequence). CDR3 sequence (DNA): TGTGCCAGTAGTACGAGGACTAGTGGTTCCTACGAGCAGTACTTC. It specifies CASSTRTSGSYEQYF.

The genes are TRBV7-9 and TRBJ1-1; 10 bases agree with TRBD1. The CDR3 has 14 amino acids. Trimming at V came to 5 bases and at J to 3 bases, leaving 3 bases not matched to a gene. From germline, CDR1 is SEHNR and CDR2 FQNEAQ (reference sequence). The CDR3 here is CASSVGTGDTEAFF. Written as DNA, the CDR3 is TGTGCCAGCAGCGTTGGGACAGGGGACACTGAAGCTTTCTTT.

A few counts support this clonotype. The V call is TRBV5-5, the J call TRBJ2-7, with 15 bases fitting TRBD2. The CDR3 consists of 15 residues. The junction had 2 bases not matched to a gene; V was cut back by 4 bases and J by 3 bases. In germline, CDR1 is SGHKS, CDR2 YYEKEE (reference sequence). CDR3 loop: CASSGLAGGHYEQYF. The CDR3, as DNA: TGTGCCAGCAGCGGACTAGCGGGGGGGCACTACGAGCAGTACTTC.

There are a few counts of this clonotype. This rearrangement joins TRBV28 to TRBJ2-3; D unclear. Looked up from germline, CDR1 is MDHEN and CDR2 is SYDVKM. CDR3 length equals 14 residues. Between the trimmed V and J ends, which lost 7 bases and 4 bases, there was a span of 15 bases. The CDR3 spells CASNPPTGPDTQYF. CDR3 nucleotides: TGTGCCAGCAATCCCCCCACCGGCCCAGATACGCAGTATTTT.

The chain uses TRBV15 and TRBJ1-1; no firm D call. The length of the CDR3 is 12 residues. Trimming took 4 bases from V and 0 from J, leaving 3 bases between them. Germline V gene lookup returns CDR1 LNHNV and CDR2 YYDKDF (reference sequence). The CDR3 spells CATSILNTEAFF. In DNA form, the CDR3 reads TGTGCCACCAGCATTTTGAACACTGAAGCTTTCTTT.

This clonotype was detected only a few times. This chain connects TRBV6-2 or TRBV6-3 to TRBJ2-5; possibly TRBD1 for D (6 bases). Germline CDR1 reads MNHEY; CDR2 reads SVGEGT. The CDR3 sequence is 16 residues long. The ends were cut back, 7 bases at V and 3 bases at J, with 21 bases in the middle. This CDR3 reads CASTQVWSWDKETQYF. In nucleotides, the CDR3 is TGTGCCAGCACTCAAGTTTGGAGTTGGGACAAAGAGACCCAGTACTTC.

This clonotype was counted a few times. CDR3 coding DNA: TGTGCCAGCAGTTGGTCAGGGGCCACTGAAGCTTTCTTT. Translated, it gives CASSWSGATEAFF. The chain carries TRBV27 and TRBJ1-1; weak D call: TRBD1 (6 bases). The CDR3 contains 13 residues. Trimming took off 4 bases at V and 4 bases at J, with 10 bases between the two ends. Looked up from germline, CDR1 is MNHEY and CDR2 is SMNVEV (reference sequence).

CDR3 protein: CASSRLSGPWGQVNSPLHF. The CDR3 DNA reads TGTGCCAGCAGCCGTCTAAGCGGGCCGTGGGGACAGGTGAATTCACCCCTCCACTTT. V gene TRBV14 combines with J gene TRBJ1-6, with 8 nucleotides matching TRBD1. The CDR3 sequence is 19 residues long. V was pared by 4 bases and J by 7 bases, with 18 bases of the junction left unmatched. CDR1 and CDR2 (germline): SGHDN, FVKESK.

The gene calls are TRBV6-2 or TRBV6-3 and TRBJ2-7; 8 bases map to TRBD1. Germline V gene data show CDR1 as MNHEY and CDR2 as SVGEGT. CDR3 length: 15 amino acids. Unmatched junction bases numbered 9, after V lost 2 bases and J lost 6 bases. The CDR3 loop is CASSYHGQGMGEQYF. CDR3 in DNA: TGTGCCAGCAGTTACCACGGACAGGGAATGGGCGAGCAGTACTTC.

This rearrangement joins TRBV28 to TRBJ2-5; D possibly uses TRBD1 or TRBD2 (5 bases each). CDR1 is MDHEN, CDR2 SYDVKM, per germline. The CDR3 sequence is 15 residues long. V lost 6 bases, J lost 1 base, and 15 bases lay in between. As DNA, the CDR3 is TGTGCCAGCAGGGCCCTTCGGGACCGCCAAGAGACCCAGTACTTC. This encodes CASRALRDRQETQYF.

This clonotype was counted ten times or more. V is TRBV28 and J is TRBJ2-7; TRBD1 matches at 8 bases. Per the germline V gene, CDR1 is MDHEN and CDR2 is SYDVKM. The CDR3 totals 15 residues. V dropped 5 bases and J dropped 4; count of bases not matched to a gene: 10. CDR3 protein: CASSPLTGVRYEQYF. CDR3 nucleotide sequence: TGTGCCAGCAGTCCTCTGACAGGGGTGAGGTACGAGCAGTACTTC.

This clonotype was seen only a few times. V is TRBV7-2 and J is TRBJ2-4; D is unclear. Germline V gene data show CDR1 as SGHTA and CDR2 as FQGNSA. The CDR3 has 16 residues. The ends were cut back, 1 base at V and 0 bases at J, with 10 bases in the middle. For the CDR3, the DNA is TGTGCCAGCAGCTTAGACACCAGACTAGCCAAAAACATTCAGTACTTC. Residues: CASSLDTRLAKNIQYF.

The chain couples TRBV7-9 to TRBJ1-1, with 8 bases identical to TRBD1. Trimming cost V 5 bases and J 1 base; bases outside gene matches: 6. This CDR3 spans 15 amino acids. Germline CDR1 SEHNR, CDR2 FQNEAQ (reference sequence). This chain's CDR3 is CASSGRGLGNTEAFF. CDR3 coding DNA: TGTGCCAGCAGCGGCAGGGGGCTCGGGAACACTGAAGCTTTCTTT.

This clonotype occurred a few times. The chain links TRBV7-9 to TRBJ2-3; 9 bases map to TRBD1. Germline lookup yields CDR1 SEHNR and CDR2 FQNEAQ (reference sequence). The CDR3 loop spans 14 amino acids. V gave up 4 bases and J gave up 5 bases; unmatched junction bases: 4. The CDR3 loop reads CASSSEGQGDTQYF. Written as DNA, the CDR3 is TGTGCCAGCAGCTCGGAGGGACAGGGAGATACGCAGTATTTT.

J is TRBJ2-1 and V is TRBV7-2; D possibly corresponds to TRBD2 (6 bases). V lost 5 bases to trimming and J lost 4 bases, with 12 bases between them. The CDR3 is 14 amino acids. CDR1 and CDR2 from the germline V gene are SGHTA and FQGNSA. CDR3 DNA sequence: TGTGCCAGCAGCCGCCGACTAGAATACAATGAGCAGTTCTTC. It encodes CASSRRLEYNEQFF.

The sample holds a few counts of this clonotype. The V call is TRBV7-9, the J call TRBJ1-2, with D possibly TRBD1 on 5 matching bases. The length of the CDR3 is 15 residues. V was pared by 5 bases and J by 5 bases, with 18 bases between. The germline V gene has CDR1 SEHNR and CDR2 FQNEAQ (reference sequence). The CDR3 DNA reads TGTGCCAGCAGCCGCGGAAGGGGACTTCCATATGGCTACACCTTC. It specifies CASSRGRGLPYGYTF.

This clonotype showed up many times. The chain joins TRBV7-2 to TRBJ2-1; 10 bases align to TRBD2. The V segment lost 5 bases and the J segment 5 bases; nucleotides outside the gene matches: 9. The germline V gene encodes CDR1 SGHTA and CDR2 FQGNSA. The CDR3 runs to 16 residues. CDR3: CASSVILAGFNNEQFF. For the CDR3, the DNA is TGTGCCAGCAGCGTGATACTAGCGGGGTTTAACAATGAGCAGTTCTTC.

The V call is TRBV7-6, the J call TRBJ2-7, with D maybe TRBD2 (5 bases). Germline V gene data show CDR1 as SGHVS and CDR2 as FNYEAQ. The V end lost 2 bases, the J end lost 0 bases, and 8 bases lay between the germline ends. The CDR3 has 14 residues. DNA of the CDR3: TGTGCCAGCAGCTTAAGTAGCGTCTCCTACGAGCAGTACTTC. Its translation is CASSLSSVSYEQYF.

This clonotype showed up just a few times. This chain uses TRBV27 with TRBJ2-3; perhaps TRBD1 as D (7 bases). The length of the CDR3 is 16 residues. The germline V gene has CDR1 MNHEY and CDR2 SMNVEV (reference sequence). The V gene lost 5 bases and the J gene lost 2 bases, with 17 bases spanning the gap. The CDR3 sequence is CASSPPGGRITDTQYF. CDR3 coding DNA: TGTGCCAGCAGTCCCCCAGGGGGGAGAATCACAGATACGCAGTATTTT.

J is TRBJ2-3 and V is TRBV6-1; 7 bases match TRBD2. With 8 bases clipped from V and 2 bases from J, the junction kept 7 bases outside the gene matches. CDR1 and CDR2 from the germline V gene are MNHNS and SASEGT. The CDR3 runs 14 residues. The CDR3 coding sequence is TGTGCCAGCGGGGGGGACTCGCACACAGATACGCAGTATTTT. This codes for CASGGDSHTDTQYF.

This chain connects TRBV7-9 to TRBJ1-1, with 7 bases lining up with TRBD1. J gave up 1 base and V 1 base, and 3 bases lay outside the gene matches. The germline V gene encodes CDR1 SEHNR and CDR2 FQNEAQ (reference sequence). CDR3 length equals 15 residues. The CDR3 region is CASSLVGQENTEAFF. Here the CDR3 DNA reads TGTGCCAGCAGCTTAGTAGGACAGGAGAACACTGAAGCTTTCTTT.

There are a few counts of this clonotype. The chain couples TRBV4-2 to TRBJ2-1; 15 bases are shared with TRBD2. The junction had 12 bases not matched to a gene; V was cut back by 7 bases and J by 5 bases. The length of the CDR3 is 18 residues. Per the germline V gene, CDR1 is LGHNA and CDR2 is YNFKEQ. CDR3: CASTLGLAGGHGHNEQFF. CDR3 in DNA: TGTGCCAGCACCTTGGGACTAGCGGGGGGCCACGGTCACAATGAGCAGTTCTTC.